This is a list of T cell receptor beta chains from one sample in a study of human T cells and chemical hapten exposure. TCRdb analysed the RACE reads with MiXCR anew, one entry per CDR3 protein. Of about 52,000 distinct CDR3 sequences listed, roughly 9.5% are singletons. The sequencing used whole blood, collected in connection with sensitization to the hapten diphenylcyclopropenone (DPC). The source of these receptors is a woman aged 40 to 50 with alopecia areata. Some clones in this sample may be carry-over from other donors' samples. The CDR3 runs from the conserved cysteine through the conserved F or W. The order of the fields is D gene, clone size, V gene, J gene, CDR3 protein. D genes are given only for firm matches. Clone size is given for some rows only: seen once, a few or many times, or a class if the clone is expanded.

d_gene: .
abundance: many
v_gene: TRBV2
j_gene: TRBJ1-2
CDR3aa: CASQGDYGYTF

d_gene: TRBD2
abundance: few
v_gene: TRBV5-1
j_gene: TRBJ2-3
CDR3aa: CASSLGLAGRDTQYF

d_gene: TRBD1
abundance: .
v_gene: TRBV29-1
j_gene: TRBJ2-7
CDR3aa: CSVTTGTGSTYEQYF

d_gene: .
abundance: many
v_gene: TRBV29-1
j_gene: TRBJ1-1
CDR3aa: CSVRRETMNTEAFF

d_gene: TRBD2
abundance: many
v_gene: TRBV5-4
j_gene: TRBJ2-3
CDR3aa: CASSLGIAGVGTDTQYF

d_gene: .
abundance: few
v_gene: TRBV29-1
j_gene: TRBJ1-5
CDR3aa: CSVEDTGQPQHF

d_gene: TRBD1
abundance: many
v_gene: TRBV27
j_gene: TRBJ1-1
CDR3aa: CASSSLGGLTTEAFF

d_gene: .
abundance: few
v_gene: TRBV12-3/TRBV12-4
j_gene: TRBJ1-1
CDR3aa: CASSPDPGYTEAFF

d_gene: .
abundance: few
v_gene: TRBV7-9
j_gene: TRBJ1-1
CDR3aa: CASSLESGRTEAFF

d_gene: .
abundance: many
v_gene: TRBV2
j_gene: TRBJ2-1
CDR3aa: CASSATPMAYNEQFF

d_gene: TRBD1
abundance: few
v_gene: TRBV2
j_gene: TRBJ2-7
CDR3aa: CASRPGQSLEQYF

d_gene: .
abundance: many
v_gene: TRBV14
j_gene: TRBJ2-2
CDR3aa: CASSHKNTGELFF

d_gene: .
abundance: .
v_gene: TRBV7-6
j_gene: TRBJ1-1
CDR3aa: CASSSGQNRNTEAFF

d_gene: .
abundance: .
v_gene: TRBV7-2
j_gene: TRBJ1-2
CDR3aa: CASSWTYGYTF

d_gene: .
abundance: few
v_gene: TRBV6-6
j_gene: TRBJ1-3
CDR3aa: CASSYGPSLRNTIYF

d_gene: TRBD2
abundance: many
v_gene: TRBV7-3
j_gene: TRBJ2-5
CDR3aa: CASSLKGAGTSGSETQYF

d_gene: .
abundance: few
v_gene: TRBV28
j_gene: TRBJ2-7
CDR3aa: CASSRILTGIYEQYF

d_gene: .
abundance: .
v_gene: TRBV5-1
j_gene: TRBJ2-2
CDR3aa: CASSFSRVNTGELFF

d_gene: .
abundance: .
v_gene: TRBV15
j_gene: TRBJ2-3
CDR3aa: CATSRAGTSTDTQYF

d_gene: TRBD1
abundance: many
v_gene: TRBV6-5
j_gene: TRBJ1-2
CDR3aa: CASRRVGGQVISYGYTF

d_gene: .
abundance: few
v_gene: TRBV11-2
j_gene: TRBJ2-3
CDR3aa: CASSWDQRGQYF

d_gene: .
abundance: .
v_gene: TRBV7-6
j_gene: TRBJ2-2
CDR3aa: CASSPTAASGSTGELFF

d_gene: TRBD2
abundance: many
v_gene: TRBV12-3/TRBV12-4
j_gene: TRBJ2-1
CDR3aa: CASSLGTRTLGEQFF

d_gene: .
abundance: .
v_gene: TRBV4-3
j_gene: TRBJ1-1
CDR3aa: CASSHGRRFTEAFF

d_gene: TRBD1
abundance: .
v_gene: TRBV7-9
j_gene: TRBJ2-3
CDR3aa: CASSPGGEGTDTQYF

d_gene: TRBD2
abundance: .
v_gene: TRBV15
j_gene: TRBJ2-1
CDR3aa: CATSSGGARNEQFF

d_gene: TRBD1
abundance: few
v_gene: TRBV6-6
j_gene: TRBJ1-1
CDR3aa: CASSRDRGGGTEAFF

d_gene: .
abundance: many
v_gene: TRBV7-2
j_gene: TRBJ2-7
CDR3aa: CASSLAREQYF

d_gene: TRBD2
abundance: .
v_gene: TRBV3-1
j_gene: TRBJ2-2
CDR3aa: CASSQDPAGYANTGELFF